The 20 T cell receptor beta chains below were found in one sample sequenced in a study of blood T cell repertoires in COVID-19. The repertoire was sequenced with immunoSEQ multiplex PCR; TCRdb's copy has only in-frame clones and lacks some. The sample comprises approximately 150,000 clones, approximately 81% of which are singletons, and over 1.1% rests with the top ten. The specimen was peripheral blood. These receptors came from a man aged 55 to 70 with acute or convalescent COVID-19.

The V call is TRBV5-1, the J call TRBJ2-7; the D gene is possibly TRBD1 (5 bases). Germline values: CDR1 SGHRS, CDR2 YFSETQ. This CDR3 is 14 amino acids long. V lost 2 bases and J lost 6, with 15 bases in between. CDR3 in amino acids: CASSFRVQGSEQYF. DNA of the CDR3: TGCGCCAGCAGCTTTCGTGTTCAGGGATCCGAGCAGTACTTC.

This chain connects TRBV5-1 to TRBJ2-3; 8 bases are shared with TRBD1. The trim removed 1 base at V and 1 base at J, leaving 5 bases unmatched. Germline V CDR1 and CDR2: SGHRS, YFSETQ. This CDR3 region has 16 residues. CDR3 DNA sequence: TGCGCCAGCAGCTTGCTCGACAGGGGAGGCACAGATACGCAGTATTTT. Translation: CASSLLDRGGTDTQYF.

The chain carries TRBV24-1 and TRBJ2-7; possibly TRBD1 for D (5 bases). V was trimmed by 7 bases and J by 6 bases, leaving 18 bases between them. Germline V CDR1 and CDR2: KGHDR, SFDVKD. CDR3 length equals 14 residues. The CDR3 DNA is TGTGCCACCAGGAAAGACAGTGGACCAAGCGAGCAGTACTTC. This sequence encodes CATRKDSGPSEQYF.

V is TRBV7-8 and J is TRBJ2-5; D call uncertain. This CDR3 spans 12 amino acids. V lost 2 bases and J 4 bases, leaving 5 bases between the germline ends. From germline, CDR1 is SGHVS and CDR2 FQNEAQ. The CDR3 bases are TGTGCCAGCAGCTTACTTCGAGAGACCCAGTACTTC. Translated, it gives CASSLLRETQYF.

This clone was found once. The V gene is TRBV29-1, the J gene TRBJ2-7, with 9 nucleotides matching TRBD1. The CDR3 totals 14 residues. CDR1 and CDR2 from the germline V gene are SQVTM and ANQGSEA. With 3 bases clipped from V and 3 bases from J, the junction kept 6 bases outside the gene matches. The CDR3 loop is CSVEGPGQGYEQYF. CDR3 coding DNA: TGCAGCGTTGAGGGACCGGGACAGGGCTACGAGCAGTACTTC.

The CDR3 DNA sequence: TGCAGCGTTCGCACTAGCGGGGGGGCCTACGAGCAGTACTTC. Translation gives CSVRTSGGAYEQYF. The V and J genes are TRBV29-1 and TRBJ2-7; 13 bases line up with TRBD2. The CDR3 has 14 amino acids. V was pared by 5 bases and J by 2 bases, with 3 bases of the junction left unmatched. Germline-derived CDR1 and CDR2 are SQVTM and ANQGSEA.

The chain combines TRBV7-3 with TRBJ1-1; D possibly corresponds to TRBD1 (5 bases). Germline values: CDR1 SGHTA, CDR2 FQGTGA. This CDR3 is built from 13 residues. Trimming left V 3 bases short and J 7 bases short, with 12 bases between. The CDR3 spells CASSLGVGGEAFF. In nucleotides, the CDR3 is TGTGCCAGCAGCTTGGGCGTGGGGGGTGAAGCTTTCTTT.

The chain employs TRBV19 and TRBJ2-3; the match to TRBD2 covers 8 bases. CDR1 is LNHDA and CDR2 is SQIVND in the germline V gene (reference sequence). After removal of 0 bases from V and 6 bases from J, the junction contained 5 bases not matched to a gene. The CDR3 has 15 amino acids. The CDR3 loop is CASSIDREGRDTQYF. As DNA, the CDR3 is TGTGCCAGTAGTATAGATCGGGAGGGGCGGGATACGCAGTATTTT.

The V gene is TRBV27, the J gene TRBJ1-5; unclear D gene. V was pared by 5 bases and J by 6 bases, with 17 bases between. In germline, CDR1 is MNHEY, CDR2 SMNVEV (reference sequence). This CDR3 region has 15 residues. CDR3 sequence: CASSPYPGVPQPQHF. The DNA of the CDR3 is TGTGCCAGCAGTCCATACCCCGGGGTGCCTCAGCCCCAGCATTTT.

V and J are TRBV3-1 (or the pseudogene TRBV3-2) and TRBJ2-7; maybe TRBD2 (6 bases). The CDR3 is made up of 14 amino acids. V lost 0 bases to trimming and J lost 6 bases, with 12 bases between them. Looked up from germline, CDR1 is LGHDT and CDR2 is YNNKEL (reference sequence). The CDR3 DNA is TGTGCCAGCAGCCAAGAACTTTCTAGCGCCGAGCAGTACTTC. Its translation is CASSQELSSAEQYF.

This clone was seen only once. The chain joins TRBV11-2 to TRBJ2-7, with D tentatively TRBD1 (6 bases). This CDR3 has 13 amino acids. The V and J ends lost 5 bases and 2 bases respectively, with 10 bases between them. Looked up from germline, CDR1 is SGHAT and CDR2 is FQNNGV. The CDR3 region is CASSLQGTYEQYF. CDR3 sequence (DNA): TGTGCCAGCAGCCTACAGGGAACCTACGAGCAGTACTTC.

The CDR3, as DNA: TGTGCCAGCAGCGTAGGACGAGACAGGCGACCACCCCTCCACTTT. Protein product: CASSVGRDRRPPLHF. The rearrangement joins TRBV9 to TRBJ1-6, with a possible D match to TRBD1 (6 bases). Germline CDR1 and CDR2: SGDLS and YYNGEE. The CDR3 length is 15 residues. V dropped 0 bases and J dropped 11 bases, with 15 bases sitting between them.

The chain couples TRBV5-4 to TRBJ2-2; 8 positions match TRBD2. CDR1 is SGHNT, CDR2 YYREEE, per germline (reference sequence). V shed 4 bases, J shed 7 bases, and the junction held 9 bases outside the gene matches. The CDR3 is 15 residues long. The CDR3 reads CASSPGGAGHGELFF. The CDR3 DNA follows: TGTGCCAGCAGCCCCGGGGGGGCGGGGCACGGGGAGCTGTTTTTT.

The genes are TRBV5-1 and TRBJ2-7, with unresolved D. The ends were cut back, 4 bases at V and 3 bases at J, with 17 bases in the middle. Germline V gives CDR1 SGHRS, CDR2 YFSETQ. This CDR3 region has 15 residues. In DNA, the CDR3 is TGCGCCAGCAGCCCGAACAGTGGTAGTGGCTACGAGCAGTACTTC. This gives the protein CASSPNSGSGYEQYF.

This chain connects TRBV7-3 to TRBJ2-2; 7 positions match TRBD1. The germline V gene has CDR1 SGHTA and CDR2 FQGTGA. The CDR3 sequence is 14 residues long. V dropped 5 bases and J dropped 8; count of bases not matched to a gene: 8. For the CDR3, the DNA is TGTGCCAGCAGCGAGAACAGGGGCGCGGGGGAGCTGTTTTTT. Protein sequence: CASSENRGAGELFF.

The chain combines TRBV9 with TRBJ2-7; the match to TRBD1 covers 8 bases. J was trimmed by 5 bases and V by 1 base; bases with no gene match: 11. CDR1 and CDR2 (germline): SGDLS, YYNGEE. CDR3 length: 16 residues. For the CDR3, the DNA is TGTGCCAGCAGCGTAAGCTCCGGGACAGGAATACACGAGCAGTACTTC. Translating gives CASSVSSGTGIHEQYF.

This chain uses TRBV27 with TRBJ1-5, with 7 bases that match TRBD1. The CDR3 loop spans 12 amino acids. Germline V gene data show CDR1 as MNHEY and CDR2 as SMNVEV (reference sequence). V dropped 8 bases and J dropped 9; count of bases not matched to a gene: 7. Here the CDR3 reads CASSTQGGPQHF. The CDR3 DNA is TGTGCCAGCTCCACCCAGGGGGGGCCCCAGCATTTT.

The gene calls are TRBV19 and TRBJ2-7; D is possibly TRBD1 (6 bases). This CDR3 spans 15 amino acids. Germline CDR1 LNHDA, CDR2 SQIVND (reference sequence). The V gene lost 1 base and the J gene lost 5 bases, with 15 bases spanning the gap. The CDR3 sequence is CASSIAAGVVNEQYF. The CDR3 nucleotides read TGTGCCAGTAGTATAGCAGCAGGGGTTGTCAACGAGCAGTACTTC.

The chain recombines TRBV19 with TRBJ1-2, with a weak D call TRBD1 (6 bases). V lost 4 bases to trimming and J lost 8 bases, with 11 bases between them. In germline, CDR1 is LNHDA, CDR2 SQIVND (reference sequence). The CDR3 consists of 12 residues. DNA of the CDR3: TGTGCCAGTAGTACCAGGGGATTGGGCTACACCTTC. This gives the protein CASSTRGLGYTF.

The V and J genes are TRBV5-6 and TRBJ2-1; TRBD2 agrees at 7 bases. V lost 1 base to trimming and J lost 3 bases; unmatched junction nucleotides: 10. The germline V gene has CDR1 SGHDT and CDR2 YYEEEE. The CDR3 has 17 amino acids. The CDR3 is CASSLNTQRGLYNEQFF. In DNA, the CDR3 is TGTGCCAGCAGCTTGAATACCCAGCGGGGTCTCTACAATGAGCAGTTCTTC.